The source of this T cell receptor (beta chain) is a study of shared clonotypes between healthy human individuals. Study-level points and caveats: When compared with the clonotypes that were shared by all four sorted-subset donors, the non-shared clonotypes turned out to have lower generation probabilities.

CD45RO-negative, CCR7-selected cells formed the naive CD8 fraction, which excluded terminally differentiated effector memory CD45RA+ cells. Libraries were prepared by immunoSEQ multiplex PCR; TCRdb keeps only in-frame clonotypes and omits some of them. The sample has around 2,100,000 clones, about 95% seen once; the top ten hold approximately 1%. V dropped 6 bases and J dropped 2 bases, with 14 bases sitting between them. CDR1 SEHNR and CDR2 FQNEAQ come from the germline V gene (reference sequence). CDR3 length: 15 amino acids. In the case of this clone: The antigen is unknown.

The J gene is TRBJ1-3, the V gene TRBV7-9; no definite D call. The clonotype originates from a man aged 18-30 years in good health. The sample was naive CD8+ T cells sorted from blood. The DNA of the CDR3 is TGTGCCAGCAGTTGGTCCGGTCCCCCTGGAAACACCATATATTTT. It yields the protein CASSWSGPPGNTIYF.